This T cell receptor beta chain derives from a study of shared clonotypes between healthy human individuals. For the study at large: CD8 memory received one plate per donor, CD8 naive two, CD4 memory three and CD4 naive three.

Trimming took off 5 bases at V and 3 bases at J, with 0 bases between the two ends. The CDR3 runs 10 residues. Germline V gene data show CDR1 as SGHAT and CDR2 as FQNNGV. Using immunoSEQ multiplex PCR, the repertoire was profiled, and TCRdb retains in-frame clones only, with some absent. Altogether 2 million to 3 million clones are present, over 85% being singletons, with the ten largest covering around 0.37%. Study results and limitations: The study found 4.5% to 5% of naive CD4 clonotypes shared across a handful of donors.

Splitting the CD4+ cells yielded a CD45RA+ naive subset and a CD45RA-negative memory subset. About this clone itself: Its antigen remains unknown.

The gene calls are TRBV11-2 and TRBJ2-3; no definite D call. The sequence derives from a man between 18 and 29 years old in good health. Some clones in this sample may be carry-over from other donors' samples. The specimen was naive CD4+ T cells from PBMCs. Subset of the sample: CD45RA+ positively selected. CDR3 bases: TGTGCCAGCAGCACAGATACGCAGTATTTT. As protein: CASSTDTQYF.